Below, 18 T cell receptor beta chains from the same sample are listed, as sequenced in a study of cytomegalovirus exposure and HLA in healthy donors. Primers included in the PCR were 60 Vbeta and 13 Jbeta primers. This table comes from immunoSEQ multiplex PCR, and its TCRdb copy is limited to in-frame clones, with some not included. Here the sample spans roughly 30,000 clones, about 83% being singletons. Sequenced sample: PBMCs. Source of these receptors: a boy aged 10-17 years in good health and CMV-seronegative.

The chain combines TRBV4-1 with TRBJ2-5; no clear D gene. V was cut by 0 bases and J by 4 bases, with 12 bases left in between. Per the germline V gene, CDR1 is MGHRA and CDR2 is YSYEKL. This CDR3 has 15 amino acids. The CDR3 sequence is CASSQERHSRETQYF. The CDR3 coding sequence is TGCGCCAGCAGCCAAGAAAGACACTCGAGAGAGACCCAGTACTTC.

This clone was observed once. The chain recombines TRBV13 with TRBJ1-2; TRBD1 aligns across 7 bases. This CDR3 is 14 amino acids long. V was pared by 4 bases and J by 4 bases, with 6 bases of the junction left unmatched. Per the germline V gene, CDR1 is PRHDT and CDR2 is FYEKMQ (reference sequence). The CDR3 coding sequence is TGTGCCAGCAGCTCACAGGGGAAGGGCTATGGCTACACCTTC. Translation gives CASSSQGKGYGYTF.

This clone was counted once. This chain joins TRBV10-3 and TRBJ2-1, with 11 bases lining up with TRBD2. The CDR3 runs to 15 residues. The J segment lost 7 bases and the V segment lost 5 bases, leaving 7 bases of the junction unmatched. Germline assignment: CDR1 ENHRY and CDR2 SYGVKD. The CDR3 DNA reads TGTGCCATCAGTTTAGCGGGGGGGATTAGGAATGAGCAGTTCTTC. Residues: CAISLAGGIRNEQFF.

J is TRBJ1-1 and V is TRBV7-9; possible D gene TRBD1, 5 bases. From germline, CDR1 is SEHNR and CDR2 FQNEAQ (reference sequence). The CDR3 has 14 residues. Trimming stripped 5 bases from V and 2 bases from J, with 12 bases between. This chain's CDR3 is CASSLTAKNTEAFF. In DNA, the CDR3 is TGTGCCAGCAGCCTGACAGCCAAAAACACTGAAGCTTTCTTT. The full variable domain, its missing parts supplied by reference TRBV7-9 and TRBJ1-1, is DTGVSQNPRHKITKRGQNVTFRCDPISEHNRLYWYRQTLGQGPEFLTYFQNEAQLEKSRLLSDRFSAERPKGSFSTLEIQRTEQGDSAMYLCASSLTAKNTEAFFGQGTRLTVV.

In the case of this clone: The junction differs from germline at one of its ends, possibly a read error. CDR3 protein: CACSYSRQDLGYEQYF. CDR3 nucleotides: TGTGCCTGCAGTTACAGTAGACAGGACCTTGGCTACGAACAGTACTTC. The genes are TRBV6-5 and TRBJ2-7, with D possibly TRBD1 on 6 matching bases. CDR1 MNHEY and CDR2 SVGAGI come from the germline V gene. The CDR3 length is 16 residues.

The CDR3 DNA reads as TGTGCCAGCAGCTTAATAGGGACAGGGGGCCACGAGCAGTACTTC. Protein product: CASSLIGTGGHEQYF. The chain couples TRBV7-3 to TRBJ2-7; 12 nucleotides match TRBD1. The CDR3 runs to 15 residues. Per germline, CDR1 SGHTA and CDR2 FQGTGA. V lost 1 base and J lost 5; bases outside the gene matches: 3.

The chain carries TRBV13 and TRBJ2-3, with TRBD2 matching over 12 bases. There are 17 residues in the CDR3. Per germline, CDR1 PRHDT and CDR2 FYEKMQ (reference sequence). J was trimmed by 0 bases and V by 2 bases; bases with no gene match: 3. CDR3 coding DNA: TGTGCCAGCAGCTTAAGACTAGCGGGGGCTAGCACAGATACGCAGTATTTT. It encodes CASSLRLAGASTDTQYF.

The chain joins TRBV4-1 to TRBJ2-3; TRBD2 aligns across 7 bases. The CDR3 spans 17 residues. V lost 0 bases, J lost 0 bases, and 6 bases stayed unmatched. Germline CDR1 and CDR2: MGHRA and YSYEKL. In nucleotides, the CDR3 is TGCGCCAGCAGCCAAGATTGGTGGGGGGGAAGCACAGATACGCAGTATTTT. Amino acids: CASSQDWWGGSTDTQYF.

The chain combines TRBV2 with TRBJ2-5, with 10 positions matching TRBD1. Unmatched junction bases numbered 5, after V lost 5 bases and J lost 5 bases. The CDR3 extends over 14 amino acids. Germline CDR1 SNHLY, CDR2 FYNNEI. The CDR3 nucleotides are TGTGCCAGCAGTCAGGGACAGGGGAAGGAGACCCAGTACTTC. Amino acid sequence: CASSQGQGKETQYF.

This rearrangement joins TRBV27 to TRBJ1-3, with D uncertain. CDR3 length: 15 amino acids. Germline-derived CDR1 and CDR2 are MNHEY and SMNVEV (reference sequence). The V end lost 5 bases, the J end lost 0 bases, and 11 bases lay between the germline ends. CDR3 loop: CASSDSWHSGNTIYF. The CDR3 DNA sequence: TGTGCCAGCAGTGACTCGTGGCACTCTGGAAACACCATATATTTT.

The chain combines TRBV27 with TRBJ2-2; D unresolved. The germline V gene encodes CDR1 MNHEY and CDR2 SMNVEV (reference sequence). V was clipped by 3 bases and J by 8 bases, with 4 bases between them. The CDR3 is made up of 11 amino acids. Here the CDR3 DNA reads TGTGCCAGCAGTTTTCTGGGGGAGCTGTTTTTT. Amino acids: CASSFLGELFF.

V is TRBV15 and J is TRBJ1-2, with a tentative D call TRBD1 (5 bases). The CDR3 has 14 residues. CDR1 is LNHNV and CDR2 is YYDKDF in the germline V gene (reference sequence). V shed 0 bases and J shed 5 bases, with 10 bases lying between them. Here the CDR3 reads CATSRDPQGYGYTF. In DNA, the CDR3 is TGTGCCACCAGCAGAGACCCCCAGGGTTATGGCTACACCTTC.

This clone was seen a single time. This chain uses TRBV4-3 with TRBJ2-7; 8 bases line up with TRBD2. Germline CDR1 and CDR2: LGHNA and YSLEER. The trim removed 0 bases at V and 2 bases at J, leaving 3 bases unmatched. This CDR3 is 15 amino acids long. The CDR3 here is CASSQDRGGAYEQYF. As DNA, the CDR3 is TGCGCCAGCAGCCAAGATCGGGGGGGGGCCTACGAGCAGTACTTC.

The chain joins TRBV5-1 to TRBJ2-7; TRBD1 agrees at 7 bases. CDR3 length: 14 amino acids. Per the germline V gene, CDR1 is SGHRS and CDR2 is YFSETQ. The ends lost 0 bases at V and 6 bases at J; junction bases unmatched: 6. The CDR3 loop is CASSLGVGGGEQYF. The CDR3 coding sequence is TGCGCCAGCAGCTTGGGAGTAGGGGGCGGCGAGCAGTACTTC.

The chain couples TRBV6-5 to TRBJ1-5, with a tentative D call TRBD1 (5 bases). V was trimmed by 3 bases and J by 2 bases, leaving 14 bases between them. Germline CDR1 is MNHEY and CDR2 is SVGAGI. The CDR3 loop spans 16 amino acids. CDR3 in DNA: TGTGCCAGCAGTTATCCCCAGGGAGGAGGCAATCAGCCCCAGCATTTT. Translating gives CASSYPQGGGNQPQHF.

The chain recombines TRBV5-6 with TRBJ2-3; D not certain. This CDR3 spans 12 amino acids. Deletions cut 4 bases from V and 5 bases from J, with 8 bases between. The germline V gene encodes CDR1 SGHDT and CDR2 YYEEEE. Here the CDR3 DNA reads TGTGCCAGCAGCCCAGACTTAGATACGCAGTATTTT. Its translation: CASSPDLDTQYF.

This clone was seen just once. The chain links TRBV10-1 to TRBJ2-2; no firm D call. Between the trimmed V and J ends, which lost 3 bases and 3 bases, there was a span of 20 bases. The length of the CDR3 is 18 residues. CDR1 is WNHNN and CDR2 is SYGVQD in the germline V gene (reference sequence). The CDR3 region is CASSDNGLGDVDTGELFF. CDR3 bases: TGCGCCAGCAGTGACAATGGATTAGGAGACGTCGACACCGGGGAGCTGTTTTTT.

The chain carries TRBV5-4 and TRBJ2-3; 9 bases match TRBD2. With 1 base clipped from V and 0 bases from J, the junction kept 0 bases outside the gene matches. This CDR3 contains 15 residues. Germline-derived CDR1 and CDR2 are SGHNT and YYREEE (reference sequence). The CDR3 is CASSLLAGSTDTQYF. The CDR3 nucleotides are TGTGCCAGCAGCTTGCTAGCGGGAAGCACAGATACGCAGTATTTT.